A selection of T cell receptor beta chains follows, all from one sample in a study of T-cell reconstitution after alpha-beta-depleted transplantation in children. TCRdb called the PCR reads again in MiXCR, with one record for every CDR3 protein. This sample carries hundreds of thousands of distinct CDR3 sequences, 16% of them seen once, and the ten largest clones take around 5%. Source: PBMCs, mostly from graft donor cells, taken 360 days after TCRalphabeta/CD19-depleted stem cell transplant. The receptors stem from a male patient younger than 18 who had a stem cell transplant for acute lymphoblastic leukemia, so the T cells may come from the graft donor. Each CDR3 is given with its conserved first and last residue. The D gene is left open where the match is weak. Where a row states a size, it is once, few, many or the class of an expanded clone; other rows omit it.

>TRBJ2-1|few|TRBV20-1|.
CSASPPGVLRNEQFF
TGCAGTGCTAGCCCCCCGGGAGTGCTTAGGAATGAGCAGTTCTTC
>TRBJ1-2|few|TRBV3-1|.
CASSQVTMGPGHGYTF
TGTGCCAGCAGCCAAGTCACTATGGGTCCAGGCCATGGCTACACCTTC
>TRBJ1-5|.|TRBV5-6|.
CASSFGNRFYQPQHF
TGTGCCAGCAGCTTTGGCAACAGATTCTATCAGCCCCAGCATTTT
>TRBJ2-1|few|TRBV2|TRBD1
CAIRWTGGFHNEQFF
TGTGCCATCCGATGGACAGGGGGGTTCCACAATGAGCAGTTCTTC
>TRBJ2-1|.|TRBV12-3/TRBV12-4|TRBD2
CASSLWVGLDNEQFF
TGTGCCAGCAGTTTATGGGTCGGACTAGACAATGAGCAGTTCTTC
>TRBJ2-1|.|TRBV9|.
CASSVLDGLNEQFF
TGTGCCAGCAGCGTCCTCGATGGGTTGAATGAGCAGTTCTTC
>TRBJ2-2|many|TRBV29-1|TRBD1
CSVGTGFTGELFF
TGCAGCGTGGGGACAGGGTTCACCGGGGAGCTGTTTTTT
>TRBJ1-3|few|TRBV27|TRBD1
CASSPSFQGAGNTIYF
TGTGCCAGCAGTCCCTCTTTCCAGGGGGCCGGAAACACCATATATTTT
>TRBJ2-2|.|TRBV5-1|TRBD2
CASSYGLAGPNTGELFF
TGCGCCAGCAGCTACGGACTAGCGGGACCGAACACCGGGGAGCTGTTTTTT
>TRBJ2-5|.|TRBV12-3/TRBV12-4|.
CASSFYGTGLSETQYF
TGTGCCAGCAGTTTTTACGGGACCGGGCTGTCAGAGACCCAGTACTTC
>TRBJ2-3|few|TRBV5-1|.
CASRTGYTDTQYF
TGCGCCAGCAGAACCGGATACACAGATACGCAGTATTTT
>TRBJ2-1|.|TRBV10-3|.
CAISEPVQEQFF
TGTGCCATCAGTGAGCCGGTACAGGAGCAGTTCTTC
>TRBJ2-7|.|TRBV19|.
CASSSPRGATYEQYF
TGTGCCAGTAGTAGCCCCCGGGGAGCGACCTACGAGCAGTACTTC
>TRBJ1-2|once|TRBV6-1|TRBD1
CASRKGTGDNGYTF
TGTGCCAGCAGGAAAGGGACAGGGGATAATGGCTACACCTTC
>TRBJ1-2|few|TRBV6-5|.
CASSYSFTSGYTF
TGTGCCAGCAGTTACTCGTTTACCTCCGGCTACACCTTC
>TRBJ1-6|.|TRBV27|TRBD1
CASSADRPYNSPLHF
TGTGCCAGCAGTGCGGACAGGCCGTATAATTCACCCCTCCACTTT
>TRBJ1-1|few|TRBV25-1|.
CASSERHRVRGLNTEAFF
TGTGCCAGCAGTGAGAGACACAGGGTTAGGGGGTTGAACACTGAAGCTTTCTTT
>TRBJ2-7|.|TRBV2|TRBD1
CASSAEGTGAEQYF
TGTGCCAGCAGTGCAGAAGGGACAGGGGCCGAGCAGTACTTC
>TRBJ1-2|.|TRBV7-3|.
CASTKASTAYGYTF
TGTGCCAGCACCAAAGCGTCGACGGCTTATGGCTACACCTTC
>TRBJ1-1|.|TRBV6-2/TRBV6-3|.
CASSRRGMNTEAFF
TGTGCCAGCAGCCGCAGGGGCATGAACACTGAAGCTTTCTTT
>TRBJ2-2|few|TRBV5-5|TRBD1
CASSAGQGAPVGELFF
TGTGCCAGCAGCGCCGGACAGGGGGCGCCGGTCGGGGAGCTGTTTTTT
>TRBJ1-1|few|TRBV5-1|TRBD1
CASSAQGGPEAFF
TGCGCCAGCAGCGCGCAGGGGGGACCTGAAGCTTTCTTT
>TRBJ2-3|many|TRBV19|TRBD2
CASRASGRTDTQYF
TGTGCCAGTAGAGCTAGCGGGAGAACAGATACGCAGTATTTT
>TRBJ1-5|.|TRBV19|.
CASRPGRGGNQPQHF
TGTGCCAGCCGACCGGGAAGGGGAGGCAATCAGCCCCAGCATTTT
>TRBJ2-1|many|TRBV10-3|TRBD2
CAISEKGLEQFF
TGTGCCATCAGTGAGAAGGGACTAGAGCAGTTCTTC
>TRBJ1-1|few|TRBV10-3|TRBD1
CAISPGQGYLF
TGTGCCATCAGTCCGGGACAGGGGTACCTCTTT
>TRBJ2-1|.|TRBV29-1|.
CSTGRGAYNEQFF
TGCAGCACTGGAAGGGGTGCGTACAATGAGCAGTTCTTC
>TRBJ2-3|few|TRBV28|.
CASSPHDSGSSTDTQYF
TGTGCCAGCAGTCCTCACGATAGCGGATCTAGCACAGATACGCAGTATTTT
>TRBJ2-1|few|TRBV12-3/TRBV12-4|.
CASSPLSGVRGGGQFF
TGTGCCAGCAGCCCTCTCTCGGGGGTGAGGGGTGGTGGGCAGTTCTTC
>TRBJ2-1|.|TRBV11-3|TRBD2
CASSAHQGGRASEQFF
TGTGCCAGCAGCGCCCATCAGGGCGGGAGGGCCTCTGAGCAGTTCTTC
>TRBJ2-3|few|TRBV20-1|TRBD1
CSASRRGQADTQYF
TGCAGTGCTAGCCGCAGGGGGCAGGCAGATACGCAGTATTTT
>TRBJ2-7|once|TRBV29-1|.
CSVAAAPSYEQYF
TGCAGCGTTGCGGCAGCCCCTTCCTACGAGCAGTACTTC
>TRBJ2-1|.|TRBV7-6|TRBD2
CASSHRSLAGSYNEQFF
TGTGCCAGCAGCCACCGGTCTCTAGCGGGTTCCTACAATGAGCAGTTCTTC
>TRBJ1-5|many|TRBV2|.
CASSDRHSSNQPQHF
TGTGCCAGCAGTGACCGACACAGCAGCAATCAGCCCCAGCATTTT
>TRBJ2-7|few|TRBV5-1|.
CASSFGAQGQYF
TGCGCCAGCAGCTTCGGAGCCCAGGGGCAGTACTTC
>TRBJ2-1|.|TRBV5-1|TRBD1
CASSLGTGLGQFF
TGCGCCAGCAGCTTGGGGACAGGGCTCGGGCAGTTCTTC
>TRBJ2-3|few|TRBV11-2|TRBD2
CASSSIRGASGVPDTQYF
TGTGCCAGCAGCTCAATAAGGGGGGCTAGCGGGGTTCCAGATACGCAGTATTTT
>TRBJ2-4|.|TRBV5-1|.
CASSSGGTVAKNIQYF
TGCGCCAGCAGCTCCGGTGGGACCGTAGCCAAAAACATTCAGTACTTC
>TRBJ2-1|.|TRBV5-1|TRBD2
CASRLGGSSYNEQFF
TGCGCCAGCAGGCTAGGCGGGAGCTCCTACAATGAGCAGTTCTTC
>TRBJ2-3|.|TRBV7-9|.
CASSLRTLLSQYF
TGTGCCAGCAGCTTAAGGACTCTACTTTCGCAGTATTTT
>TRBJ2-3|.|TRBV20-1|TRBD2
CSARAPGLAGGSPDTQYF
TGCAGTGCTAGAGCACCGGGACTAGCGGGAGGCTCCCCAGATACGCAGTATTTT
>TRBJ1-5|few|TRBV20-1|.
CSVSIPSSNQPQHF
TGCAGTGTCTCGATCCCCAGTTCCAATCAGCCCCAGCATTTT
>TRBJ1-3|few|TRBV24-1|.
CATSDAGVSGNTIYF
TGTGCCACCAGTGACGCAGGGGTCTCTGGAAACACCATATATTTT
>TRBJ2-7|.|TRBV29-1|.
CSYGSGLSDEQYF
TGCAGCTATGGTTCCGGGTTGTCGGACGAGCAGTACTTC